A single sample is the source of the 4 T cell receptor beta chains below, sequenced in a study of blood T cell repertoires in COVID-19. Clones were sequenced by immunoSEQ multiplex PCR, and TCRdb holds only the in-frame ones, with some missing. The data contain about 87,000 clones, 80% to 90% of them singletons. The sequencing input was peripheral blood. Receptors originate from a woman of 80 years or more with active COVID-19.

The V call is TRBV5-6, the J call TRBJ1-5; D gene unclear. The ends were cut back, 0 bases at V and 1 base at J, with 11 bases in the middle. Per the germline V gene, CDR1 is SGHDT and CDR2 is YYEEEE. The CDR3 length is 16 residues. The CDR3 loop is CASSLGPRGSNQPQHF. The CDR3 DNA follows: TGTGCCAGCAGCTTGGGGCCCCGCGGAAGCAATCAGCCCCAGCATTTT.

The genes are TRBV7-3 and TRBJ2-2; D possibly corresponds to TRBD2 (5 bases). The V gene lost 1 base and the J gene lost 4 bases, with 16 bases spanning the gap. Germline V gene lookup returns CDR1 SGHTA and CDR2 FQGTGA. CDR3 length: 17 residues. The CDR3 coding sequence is TGTGCCAGCAGCTTAAGTAGTGCGAGCGGCCGCACCGGGGAGCTGTTTTTT. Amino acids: CASSLSSASGRTGELFF.

The CDR3 protein is CASDSGGDNEQFF. The CDR3 coding sequence is TGTGCCAGCGATAGCGGAGGGGACAATGAGCAGTTCTTC. V usage is TRBV18 and J usage is TRBJ2-1; perhaps TRBD2 as D (6 bases). This CDR3 spans 13 amino acids. In germline, CDR1 is KGHSH, CDR2 LQKENI. Deletions cut 8 bases from V and 5 bases from J, with 13 bases between.

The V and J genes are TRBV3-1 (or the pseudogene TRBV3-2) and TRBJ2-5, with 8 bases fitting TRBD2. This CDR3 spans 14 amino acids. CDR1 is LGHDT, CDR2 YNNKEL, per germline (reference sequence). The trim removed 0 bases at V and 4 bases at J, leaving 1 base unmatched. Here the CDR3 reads CASSQDAGGETQYF. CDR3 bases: TGTGCCAGCAGCCAAGATGCGGGAGGAGAGACCCAGTACTTC.